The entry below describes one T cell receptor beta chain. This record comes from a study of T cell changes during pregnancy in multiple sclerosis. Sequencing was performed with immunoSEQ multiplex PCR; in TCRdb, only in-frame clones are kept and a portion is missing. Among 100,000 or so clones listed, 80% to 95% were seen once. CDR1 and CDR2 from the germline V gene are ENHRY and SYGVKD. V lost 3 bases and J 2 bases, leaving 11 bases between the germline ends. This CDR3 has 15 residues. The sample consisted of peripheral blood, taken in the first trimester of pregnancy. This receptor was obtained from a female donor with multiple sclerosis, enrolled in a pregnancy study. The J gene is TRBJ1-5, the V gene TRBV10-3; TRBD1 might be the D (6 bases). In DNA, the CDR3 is TGTGCCATCAGTGACATACAGGGTGGCAATCAGCCCCAGCATTTT. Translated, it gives CAISDIQGGNQPQHF.